Following are 20 T cell receptor beta chains from one sample sequenced in a study of blood T cell repertoires in COVID-19. Assay: immunoSEQ multiplex PCR; the TCRdb copy retains only in-frame clones and omits some. Here the sample spans some 100,000 clones, approximately 74% being singletons. Sequences were obtained from peripheral blood. The source is a man aged 65 to 79 with COVID-19, enrolled during active disease.

CDR3 sequence: CASSPSEKTPYGYTF. CDR3 coding DNA: TGTGCCAGCTCACCATCCGAGAAAACCCCCTATGGCTACACCTTC. The chain links TRBV18 to TRBJ1-2; D call uncertain. The CDR3 is 15 residues long. Trimming took off 2 bases at V and 4 bases at J, with 14 bases between the two ends. The germline V gene encodes CDR1 KGHSH and CDR2 LQKENI.

This chain joins TRBV2 and TRBJ2-3; 9 nucleotides match TRBD1. The V and J ends lost 6 bases and 13 bases, in that order; junction bases with no gene match: 8. This CDR3 spans 12 amino acids. Germline V lookup: CDR1 SNHLY, CDR2 FYNNEI. The CDR3 region is CASRDRGPMEYF. The CDR3, as DNA: TGTGCCAGCAGGGACAGGGGCCCGATGGAGTATTTT. Supplemented by reference TRBV2 and TRBJ2-3, the full variable domain reads EPEVTQTPSHQVTQMGQEVILRCVPISNHLYFYWYRQILGQKVEFLVSFYNNEISEKSEIFDDQFSVERPDGSNFTLKIRSTKLEDSAMYFCASRDRGPMEYFGPGTRLTVL.

The chain links TRBV18 to TRBJ1-1; a possible D gene is TRBD1 (5 bases). Germline-derived CDR1 and CDR2 are KGHSH and LQKENI. Trimming cost V 3 bases and J 1 base, with 6 bases left between them. This CDR3 comprises 13 residues. CDR3 protein: CASSPQGNTEAFF. The CDR3 coding sequence is TGTGCCAGCTCACCTCAGGGGAACACTGAAGCTTTCTTT.

CDR3 in amino acids: CASSLAQGGLFF. CDR3 coding DNA: TGTGCCAGCAGCTTAGCTCAGGGAGGACTGTTCTTC. V usage is TRBV7-2 and J usage is TRBJ2-1, with D maybe TRBD2 (6 bases). Germline V CDR1 and CDR2: SGHTA, FQGNSA. V was shortened by 0 bases and J by 15 bases, with 12 bases between the two germline ends. The CDR3 covers 12 residues.

This clone was seen once. The chain combines TRBV28 with TRBJ2-7; TRBD2 is a possible D gene (6 bases). The CDR3 consists of 15 residues. The V end was cut by 3 bases, the J end by 2 bases, with 14 bases between. The germline V gene encodes CDR1 MDHEN and CDR2 SYDVKM. The CDR3 spells CASSLLSGLAYEQYF. The CDR3 nucleotides are TGTGCCAGCAGTTTGTTATCGGGACTGGCCTACGAGCAGTACTTC.

This rearrangement joins TRBV7-8 to TRBJ2-5, with D perhaps matching TRBD2 (6 bases). Germline CDR1 reads SGHVS; CDR2 reads FQNEAQ. Trimming shortened V by 1 base and J by 0 bases, and 15 bases separated the two germline ends. This CDR3 region has 17 residues. Written as DNA, the CDR3 is TGTGCCAGCAGCTTAGGGGTTAGCGGCGGGTACCAAGAGACCCAGTACTTC. It yields the protein CASSLGVSGGYQETQYF.

The V and J genes are TRBV6-1 and TRBJ2-7, with TRBD1 as a possible D gene (6 bases). CDR1 and CDR2 (germline): MNHNS, SASEGT. Trimming took 2 bases from V and 2 from J, leaving 25 bases between them. This CDR3 contains 19 residues. This CDR3 is CASSETSTWGRRLPYEQYF. CDR3 nucleotide sequence: TGTGCCAGCAGTGAAACCTCCACTTGGGGGCGGAGATTACCCTACGAGCAGTACTTC.

The rearrangement joins TRBV6-5 to TRBJ2-7; TRBD1 matches 9 bases. The germline V gene encodes CDR1 MNHEY and CDR2 SVGAGI. J was trimmed by 4 bases and V by 4 bases; bases with no gene match: 2. The CDR3 has 13 amino acids. CDR3 in amino acids: CASSFDRGYEQYF. The CDR3 bases are TGTGCCAGCAGTTTCGACAGGGGGTACGAGCAGTACTTC.

V gene TRBV3-1 (or the pseudogene TRBV3-2) combines with J gene TRBJ1-6; D gene ambiguous. Germline lookup yields CDR1 LGHDT and CDR2 YNNKEL (reference sequence). The germline V and J ends were trimmed by 1 base and 5 bases, with 15 bases remaining between them. CDR3 length: 17 residues. Here the CDR3 reads CASSQGALAPHNSPLHF. The CDR3 nucleotides are TGTGCCAGCAGCCAAGGGGCCCTCGCGCCCCATAATTCACCCCTCCACTTT.

This clone was picked up one time. This chain uses TRBV5-1 with TRBJ1-1, with D perhaps TRBD1 (6 bases). The CDR3 is 15 residues long. V was shortened by 5 bases and J by 3 bases, with 17 bases between the two germline ends. Germline CDR1 is SGHRS and CDR2 is YFSETQ. The CDR3 nucleotides are TGCGCCAGCAGACGCGGGGGGGCGCGGGACACTGAAGCTTTCTTT. It translates to CASRRGGARDTEAFF.

The CDR3 DNA sequence: TGTGCCAGCAGCCCCGGGACAGGCGGTAATGAAAAACTGTTTTTT. Translation gives CASSPGTGGNEKLFF. The V and J genes are TRBV7-9 and TRBJ1-4; 8 positions agree with TRBD1. Trimming took 5 bases from V and 4 from J; bases not matched to a gene: 6. Germline V lookup: CDR1 SEHNR, CDR2 FQNEAQ (reference sequence). The CDR3 covers 15 residues.

This clone has a handful of counts. The rearrangement uses TRBV20-1 and TRBJ2-3; no reliable D call. With 3 bases removed from V and 1 base from J, the gap between germline ends came to 20 bases. Germline lookup yields CDR1 DFQATT and CDR2 SNEGSKA (reference sequence). The CDR3 extends over 17 amino acids. DNA of the CDR3: TGCAGTGCTAGTATTATCCACTTAAGAGGTCGCACAGATACGCAGTATTTT. Translating it yields CSASIIHLRGRTDTQYF.

The rearrangement links TRBV4-1 to TRBJ1-4; the D gene is possibly TRBD1 (5 bases). The CDR3 sequence is 15 residues long. V shed 2 bases and J shed 7 bases, with 14 bases lying between them. CDR1 is MGHRA and CDR2 is YSYEKL in the germline V gene. In DNA form, the CDR3 reads TGCGCCAGCAGCCAACCCGGGACTCCAGGTGAAAAACTGTTTTTT. This encodes CASSQPGTPGEKLFF.

This clone has at least ten counts. The chain uses TRBV29-1 and TRBJ2-1; 12 bases line up with TRBD2. Germline-derived CDR1 and CDR2 are SQVTM and ANQGSEA. This CDR3 is built from 16 residues. Germline trimming cut 3 bases from V and 4 bases from J; bases unmatched to any gene: 7. The CDR3 region is CSVDQTGLAGYNEQFF. CDR3 bases: TGCAGCGTTGATCAGACAGGACTAGCGGGGTACAATGAGCAGTTCTTC.

The chain uses TRBV12-5 and TRBJ2-1, with D maybe TRBD1 (6 bases). Germline V lookup: CDR1 LGHNT, CDR2 FRNRAP. The CDR3 sequence is 12 residues long. Trimming pared 3 bases from V and 12 bases from J, leaving 12 bases between. This CDR3 is CASGFFGQTQFF. The DNA for the CDR3 is TGTGCTAGTGGTTTTTTTGGACAGACGCAGTTCTTC.

V usage is TRBV4-3 and J usage is TRBJ2-5, with 8 positions matching TRBD1. This CDR3 contains 13 residues. The V segment lost 5 bases and the J segment 5 bases; nucleotides outside the gene matches: 4. CDR1 is LGHNA, CDR2 YSLEER, per germline. CDR3 nucleotides: TGCGCCAGCAGCGGCGGACAGGGCGAGACCCAGTACTTC. Protein sequence: CASSGGQGETQYF.

This clone occurred a few times. J is TRBJ2-3 and V is TRBV10-3; D is possibly TRBD1 (6 bases). CDR1 and CDR2 (germline): ENHRY, SYGVKD. This CDR3 has 12 amino acids. V lost 6 bases and J 6 bases, leaving 10 bases between the germline ends. The DNA for the CDR3 is TGTGCCATCAGCTCAGACAGGGATACGCAGTATTTT. This gives the protein CAISSDRDTQYF.

The rearrangement joins TRBV13 to TRBJ1-1; 7 nucleotides agree with TRBD1. Trimming took 6 bases from V and 6 from J; bases not matched to a gene: 10. CDR3 length: 14 amino acids. Germline CDR1 and CDR2: PRHDT and FYEKMQ (reference sequence). CDR3 protein: CASSKQGRASEAFF. The DNA of the CDR3 is TGTGCCAGCAGTAAACAGGGGCGGGCTTCTGAAGCTTTCTTT.

The chain carries TRBV7-9 and TRBJ2-1, with D possibly being TRBD1 (5 bases). The CDR3 loop spans 14 amino acids. Trimming left V 2 bases short and J 15 bases short, with 20 bases between. Germline V gives CDR1 SEHNR, CDR2 FQNEAQ (reference sequence). CDR3 amino acids: CASSLSTVNRSPFF. CDR3 nucleotides: TGTGCCAGCAGCTTATCGACAGTGAATAGGAGCCCGTTCTTC.

The chain joins TRBV3-1 (or the pseudogene TRBV3-2) to TRBJ2-5, with 7 bases matching TRBD1. In germline, CDR1 is LGHDT, CDR2 YNNKEL (reference sequence). The CDR3 length is 14 residues. J lost 4 bases, V lost 1 base, and 3 bases had no gene match. As DNA, the CDR3 is TGTGCCAGCAGCCAAGTCTACAGGGGAGAGACCCAGTACTTC. Translation: CASSQVYRGETQYF.